These 29 T cell receptor beta chains share one sample of origin, sequenced in a study of cytomegalovirus exposure and HLA in healthy donors. The data were produced by immunoSEQ multiplex PCR, yet TCRdb's version contains in-frame clones alone and is incomplete. The sample contains 40,000 to 55,000 clones, 88% of which appear only once. Sequencing used PBMCs. All receptors come from a woman under 40 in good health and CMV-seronegative.

This clone was detected once. The rearrangement links TRBV6-4 to TRBJ2-2; maybe TRBD2 (5 bases). The ends were cut back, 6 bases at V and 5 bases at J, with 10 bases in the middle. CDR3 length: 13 residues. Germline V gene data show CDR1 as MRHNA and CDR2 as SNTAGT. The DNA of the CDR3 is TGTGCCAGCAGCCAGACGGGGACCGGGGAGCTGTTTTTT. Translation: CASSQTGTGELFF.

The rearrangement links TRBV6-5 to TRBJ2-7, with D hard to call. The ends were cut back, 1 base at V and 3 bases at J, with 7 bases in the middle. Germline V gene data show CDR1 as MNHEY and CDR2 as SVGAGI. The CDR3 is 13 amino acids. CDR3 protein: CASSYFGGYEQYF. CDR3 sequence (DNA): TGTGCCAGCAGTTACTTTGGCGGCTACGAGCAGTACTTC.

The chain carries TRBV2 and TRBJ1-2; possibly TRBD1 for D (5 bases). The CDR3 runs 16 residues. From germline, CDR1 is SNHLY and CDR2 FYNNEI. V lost 1 base and J 7 bases, leaving 19 bases between the germline ends. CDR3 DNA: TGTGCCAGCAGTGAAGTAGGCCCCCGGGACTCCCGTGGCTACACCTTC. The encoded protein is CASSEVGPRDSRGYTF.

V is TRBV27 and J is TRBJ2-1; possibly TRBD2 for D (5 bases). CDR3 length: 12 residues. The germline V gene has CDR1 MNHEY and CDR2 SMNVEV (reference sequence). V lost 2 bases to trimming and J lost 6 bases, with 5 bases between them. The CDR3 nucleotides read TGTGCCAGCAGTTTAACTAGCAATGAGCAGTTCTTC. Translating gives CASSLTSNEQFF.

This chain joins TRBV10-2 and TRBJ1-5; 8 bases match TRBD1. Losses at the gene ends were 6 bases for V and 5 bases for J; bases not matched to a gene: 6. The germline CDR1 and CDR2 sequences are WSHSY and SAAADI. The CDR3 totals 14 residues. The CDR3: CASSRGQGYQPQHF. The DNA of the CDR3 is TGCGCCAGCAGCCGTGGACAGGGATATCAGCCCCAGCATTTT.

The chain employs TRBV11-2 and TRBJ2-4, with a weak D call TRBD2 (6 bases). The germline V and J ends were trimmed by 5 bases and 1 base, with 24 bases remaining between them. This CDR3 is built from 19 residues. Germline V gives CDR1 SGHAT, CDR2 FQNNGV. CDR3 in DNA: TGTGCCAGCAGCGCAACCGGCCCCGCGGGGTTCGCGGCCAAAAACATTCAGTACTTC. Its translation: CASSATGPAGFAAKNIQYF.

The chain combines TRBV7-2 with TRBJ2-7, with 9 bases that match TRBD2. This CDR3 spans 14 amino acids. Trimming cost V 1 base and J 5 bases; bases outside gene matches: 3. Germline CDR1 and CDR2: SGHTA and FQGNSA. The CDR3 here is CASSLGGLAHEQYF. The DNA of the CDR3 is TGTGCCAGCAGCTTAGGGGGACTAGCCCACGAGCAGTACTTC.

The J gene is TRBJ2-1, the V gene TRBV25-1; 8 bases fit TRBD2. Germline CDR1 reads MGHDK; CDR2 reads SYGVNS. CDR3 length equals 12 residues. V lost 6 bases and J lost 10; bases outside the gene matches: 5. The CDR3 DNA is TGTGCCAGCAGCGGGGGGGCAGGGGAGCAGTTCTTC. Residues: CASSGGAGEQFF.

This chain joins TRBV5-4 and TRBJ2-7; D is perhaps TRBD1 (6 bases). Per germline, CDR1 SGHNT and CDR2 YYREEE (reference sequence). V was trimmed by 4 bases and J by 2 bases, leaving 16 bases between them. The CDR3 has 15 amino acids. CDR3 coding DNA: TGTGCCAGCAGCCCGGCGCCAGGGGAAGCCTACGAGCAGTACTTC. Translating it yields CASSPAPGEAYEQYF. Combining the CDR3 with reference TRBV5-4 and TRBJ2-7 gives the whole variable domain ETGVTQSPTHLIKTRGQQVTLRCSSQSGHNTVSWYQQALGQGPQFIFQYYREEENGRGNFPPRFSGLQFPNYSSELNVNALELDDSALYLCASSPAPGEAYEQYFGPGTRLTVT.

This chain joins TRBV5-5 and TRBJ2-7, with TRBD2 identical over 16 bases. This CDR3 has 19 residues. CDR1 and CDR2 (germline): SGHKS, YYEKEE (reference sequence). V trimming: 1 base; J trimming: 2 bases; junction bases outside the gene matches: 9. For the CDR3, the DNA is TGTGCCAGCAGCTTGAGGGCGGGACTAGCGGGAGGGGACCCCTACGAGCAGTACTTC. Translated, it gives CASSLRAGLAGGDPYEQYF.

V usage is TRBV15 and J usage is TRBJ2-3, with TRBD2 as a possible D gene (5 bases). V was shortened by 5 bases and J by 3 bases, with 12 bases between the two germline ends. This CDR3 has 14 residues. Germline CDR1 LNHNV, CDR2 YYDKDF (reference sequence). For the CDR3, the DNA is TGTGCCACCAGCGCCCGGGCGGGTACAGATACGCAGTATTTT. It translates to CATSARAGTDTQYF.

This chain uses TRBV2 with TRBJ2-7, with 7 nucleotides matching TRBD2. The germline V gene has CDR1 SNHLY and CDR2 FYNNEI. This CDR3 is built from 15 residues. Trimming cost V 6 bases and J 2 bases; bases outside gene matches: 10. The chain's CDR3 is CASSETGGRTYEQYF. DNA for the CDR3: TGTGCCAGCAGCGAAACGGGCGGGAGAACCTACGAGCAGTACTTC. Looking up the rest from reference TRBV2 and TRBJ2-7 gives the full variable domain: EPEVTQTPSHQVTQMGQEVILRCVPISNHLYFYWYRQILGQKVEFLVSFYNNEISEKSEIFDDQFSVERPDGSNFTLKIRSTKLEDSAMYFCASSETGGRTYEQYFGPGTRLTVT.

The chain has TRBV5-1 and TRBJ2-6; possibly TRBD1 for D (6 bases). V lost 3 bases, J lost 0 bases, and 19 bases lay in between. The CDR3 sequence is 19 residues long. Germline lookup yields CDR1 SGHRS and CDR2 YFSETQ. The CDR3 DNA sequence: TGCGCCAGCAGCTCCTCAACAGGGAATATCATCTCTGGGGCCAACGTCCTGACTTTC. It is translated as CASSSSTGNIISGANVLTF.

The chain uses TRBV5-6 and TRBJ2-3, with 7 bases lining up with TRBD2. Germline loops: CDR1 SGHDT, CDR2 YYEEEE. The V gene end was trimmed by 7 bases and the J gene end by 6 bases; junction bases not matched to a gene: 11. The length of the CDR3 is 14 residues. The CDR3 coding sequence is TGTGCCAGCGAATACGCGGGAGTAGGGGATACGCAGTATTTT. It specifies CASEYAGVGDTQYF.

This rearrangement joins TRBV7-2 to TRBJ2-7, with 9 bases matching TRBD1. From germline, CDR1 is SGHTA and CDR2 FQGNSA. V dropped 5 bases and J dropped 0; count of bases not matched to a gene: 5. The CDR3 has 15 amino acids. As DNA, the CDR3 is TGTGCCAGCAGCCTCGGACAGGGGAGCTCCTACGAGCAGTACTTC. Its protein product is CASSLGQGSSYEQYF.

This chain uses TRBV4-3 with TRBJ1-2, with D possibly TRBD1 on 5 matching bases. CDR3 length: 14 amino acids. The V gene lost 1 base and the J gene lost 4 bases, with 10 bases spanning the gap. The germline CDR1 and CDR2 sequences are LGHNA and YSLEER. DNA for the CDR3: TGCGCCAGCAGCCAAGCGAGTGACAGCTATGGCTACACCTTC. Translation: CASSQASDSYGYTF.

This chain links TRBV28 with TRBJ1-2, with D possibly matching TRBD1 (6 bases). This CDR3 region has 16 residues. V was trimmed by 1 base and J by 2 bases, leaving 14 bases between them. CDR1 MDHEN and CDR2 SYDVKM come from the germline V gene. Written as DNA, the CDR3 is TGTGCCAGCAGTTTATACGGGGGGCGGTCAAACTATGGCTACACCTTC. It translates to CASSLYGGRSNYGYTF.

The chain joins TRBV14 to TRBJ2-1, with TRBD1 matching 10 bases. The junction had 2 bases not matched to a gene; V was cut back by 4 bases and J by 8 bases. CDR1 SGHDN and CDR2 FVKESK come from the germline V gene. The CDR3 has 13 residues. The CDR3 DNA is TGTGCCAGCAGCCGGGACAGGGGAGATGAGCAGTTCTTC. Its translation: CASSRDRGDEQFF. Full variable domain (remainder filled in from reference TRBV14 and TRBJ2-1): EAGVTQFPSHSVIEKGQTVTLRCDPISGHDNLYWYRRVMGKEIKFLLHFVKESKQDESGMPNNRFLAERTGGTYSTLKVQPAELEDSGVYFCASSRDRGDEQFFGPGTRLTVL.

The V and J genes are TRBV9 and TRBJ2-7; D ambiguous. The germline V gene has CDR1 SGDLS and CDR2 YYNGEE. The CDR3 covers 12 residues. The ends were cut back, 7 bases at V and 3 bases at J, with 11 bases in the middle. The CDR3 reads CASGTSGYEQYF. Here the CDR3 DNA reads TGTGCCAGCGGTACCAGTGGCTACGAGCAGTACTTC.

The chain has TRBV6-5 and TRBJ2-5; no firm D call. The CDR3 totals 11 residues. CDR1 MNHEY and CDR2 SVGAGI come from the germline V gene. V was trimmed by 5 bases and J by 2 bases, leaving 3 bases between them. The CDR3 nucleotides are TGTGCCAGCAGTCAACAAGAGACCCAGTACTTC. It encodes CASSQQETQYF.

Only one count was recorded for this clone. V gene TRBV11-2 combines with J gene TRBJ2-1; TRBD2 aligns across 7 bases. Germline values: CDR1 SGHAT, CDR2 FQNNGV. Trimming at V came to 5 bases and at J to 4 bases, leaving 5 bases not matched to a gene. The CDR3 is 14 residues long. CDR3 nucleotides: TGTGCCAGCAGCGGGCTAGCGGATTACAATGAGCAGTTCTTC. It specifies CASSGLADYNEQFF.

The chain couples TRBV27 to TRBJ2-5, with TRBD2 matching 7 bases. The CDR3 sequence is 16 residues long. CDR1 MNHEY and CDR2 SMNVEV come from the germline V gene (reference sequence). The J segment lost 3 bases and the V segment lost 2 bases, leaving 9 bases of the junction unmatched. CDR3 nucleotides: TGTGCCAGCAGTTTAGGCCCGGGACTAACCAAAGAGACCCAGTACTTC. Translated, it gives CASSLGPGLTKETQYF.

V usage is TRBV28 and J usage is TRBJ1-4; D perhaps matches TRBD1 (6 bases). Trimming shortened V by 7 bases and J by 5 bases, and 11 bases separated the two germline ends. CDR3 length equals 13 residues. Germline V lookup: CDR1 MDHEN, CDR2 SYDVKM. The CDR3 is CASMGGGNEKLFF. The DNA for the CDR3 is TGTGCCAGCATGGGGGGGGGCAATGAAAAACTGTTTTTT.

The chain uses TRBV6-5 and TRBJ2-7, with 11 nucleotides matching TRBD1. V shed 6 bases and J 5 bases; nucleotides not matched to a gene: 0. The CDR3 consists of 12 residues. Germline-derived CDR1 and CDR2 are MNHEY and SVGAGI. The CDR3 DNA sequence: TGTGCCAGCAGGGGACAGGGGGACGAGCAGTACTTC. It translates to CASRGQGDEQYF.

V usage is TRBV29-1 and J usage is TRBJ2-7; 7 bases match TRBD1. V was clipped by 2 bases and J by 2 bases; unmatched bases: 3. Germline V gene sequence: CDR1 SQVTM, CDR2 ANQGSEA. The CDR3 is 13 residues long. The CDR3 bases are TGCAGCGTTGAAATCAGGGGGACCTACGAGCAGTACTTC. This sequence encodes CSVEIRGTYEQYF.

The chain recombines TRBV7-2 with TRBJ1-1; TRBD1 matches 8 bases. Germline V gene data show CDR1 as SGHTA and CDR2 as FQGNSA. The CDR3 has 14 amino acids. V was pared by 5 bases and J by 8 bases, with 10 bases of the junction left unmatched. The DNA for the CDR3 is TGTGCCAGCAGCACCTACACAGGGGGGGCAGAAGCTTTCTTT. This translates into CASSTYTGGAEAFF.

This chain links TRBV4-3 with TRBJ2-3; 8 nucleotides match TRBD2. Losses at the gene ends were 5 bases for V and 0 bases for J; bases not matched to a gene: 7. The CDR3 totals 16 residues. The germline gives CDR1 LGHNA, CDR2 YSLEER. For the CDR3, the DNA is TGCGCCAGCAGCGAAAAGACTAGCGAAAGCACAGATACGCAGTATTTT. This sequence encodes CASSEKTSESTDTQYF.

The chain is built from TRBV11-2 and TRBJ1-3; tentative D call: TRBD1 (5 bases). The germline V gene encodes CDR1 SGHAT and CDR2 FQNNGV. Trimming removed 11 bases from V and 1 base from J, with 18 bases in between. This CDR3 has 15 residues. The CDR3 DNA reads as TGTGCCGGATCTAGGACACCTGATTCTGGAAACACCATATATTTT. It is translated as CAGSRTPDSGNTIYF.

This rearrangement joins TRBV15 to TRBJ2-7; TRBD2 is a possible D gene (6 bases). Germline V gene lookup returns CDR1 LNHNV and CDR2 YYDKDF (reference sequence). V was pared by 1 base and J by 2 bases, with 9 bases between. The CDR3 runs 14 residues. As DNA, the CDR3 is TGTGCCACCAGCAGAGGGGACTCACCCTACGAGCAGTACTTC. Protein: CATSRGDSPYEQYF. Full variable domain (rest looked up from reference TRBV15 and TRBJ2-7): DAMVIQNPRYQVTQFGKPVTLSCSQTLNHNVMYWYQQKSSQAPKLLFHYYDKDFNNEADTPDNFQSRRPNTSFCFLDIRSPGLGDTAMYLCATSRGDSPYEQYFGPGTRLTVT.